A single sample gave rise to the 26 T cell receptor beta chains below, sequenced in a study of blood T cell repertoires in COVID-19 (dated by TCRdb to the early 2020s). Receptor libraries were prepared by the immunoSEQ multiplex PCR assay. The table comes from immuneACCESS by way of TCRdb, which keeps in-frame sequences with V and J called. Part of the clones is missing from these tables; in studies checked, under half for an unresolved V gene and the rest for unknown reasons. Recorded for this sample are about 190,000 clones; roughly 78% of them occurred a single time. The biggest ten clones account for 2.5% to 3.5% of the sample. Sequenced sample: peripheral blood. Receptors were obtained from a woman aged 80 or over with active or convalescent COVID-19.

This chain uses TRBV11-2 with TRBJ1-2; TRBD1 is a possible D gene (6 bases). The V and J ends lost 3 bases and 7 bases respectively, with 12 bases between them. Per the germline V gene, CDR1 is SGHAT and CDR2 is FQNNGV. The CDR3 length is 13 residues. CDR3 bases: TGTGCCAGCAGCTTGGACAGACGGCTTGGCTACACCTTC. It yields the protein CASSLDRRLGYTF.

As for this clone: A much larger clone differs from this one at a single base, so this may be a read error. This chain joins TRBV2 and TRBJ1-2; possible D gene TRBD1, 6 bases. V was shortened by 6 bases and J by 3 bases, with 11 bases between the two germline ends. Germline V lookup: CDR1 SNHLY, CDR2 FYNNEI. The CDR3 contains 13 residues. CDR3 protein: CASSVGGDYGYTF. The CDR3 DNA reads TGTGCCAGCAGCGTAGGGGGTGACTATGGCTACACCTTC.

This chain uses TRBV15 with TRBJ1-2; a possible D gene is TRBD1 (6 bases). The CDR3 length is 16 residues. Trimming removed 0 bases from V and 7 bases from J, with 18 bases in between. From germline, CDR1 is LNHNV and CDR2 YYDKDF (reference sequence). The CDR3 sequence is CATSRDLRRGHGGYTF. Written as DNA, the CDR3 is TGTGCCACCAGCAGAGATCTCCGCAGGGGCCATGGTGGCTACACCTTC.

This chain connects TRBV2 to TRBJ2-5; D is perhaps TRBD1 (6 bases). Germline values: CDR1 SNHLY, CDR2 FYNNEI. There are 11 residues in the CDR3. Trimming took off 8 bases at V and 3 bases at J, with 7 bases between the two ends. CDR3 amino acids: CASSGEETQYF. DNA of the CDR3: TGTGCCAGCTCAGGGGAAGAGACCCAGTACTTC.

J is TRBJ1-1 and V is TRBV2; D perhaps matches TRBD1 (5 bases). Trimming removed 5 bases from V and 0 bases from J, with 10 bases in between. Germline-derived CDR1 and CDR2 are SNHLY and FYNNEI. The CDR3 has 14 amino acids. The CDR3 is CASSFLTVNTEAFF. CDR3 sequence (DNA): TGTGCCAGCAGTTTCTTGACAGTGAACACTGAAGCTTTCTTT.

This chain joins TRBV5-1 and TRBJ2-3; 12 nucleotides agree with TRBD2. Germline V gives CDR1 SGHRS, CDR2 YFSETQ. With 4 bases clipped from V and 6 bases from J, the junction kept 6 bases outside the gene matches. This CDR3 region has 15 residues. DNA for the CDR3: TGCGCCAGCAGCCTAGCGGGGGGGCCAGTCGATACGCAGTATTTT. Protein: CASSLAGGPVDTQYF.

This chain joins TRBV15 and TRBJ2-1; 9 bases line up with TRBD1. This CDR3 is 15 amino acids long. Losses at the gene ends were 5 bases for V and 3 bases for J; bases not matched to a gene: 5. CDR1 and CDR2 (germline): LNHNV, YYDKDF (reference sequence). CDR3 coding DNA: TGTGCCACCAGCTTAAACAGGGGGCTCTACAATGAGCAGTTCTTC. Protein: CATSLNRGLYNEQFF.

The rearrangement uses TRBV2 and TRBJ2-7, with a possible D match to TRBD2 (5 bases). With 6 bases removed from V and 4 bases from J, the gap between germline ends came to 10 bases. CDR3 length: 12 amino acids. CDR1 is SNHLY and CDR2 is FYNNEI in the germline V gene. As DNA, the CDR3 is TGTGCCAGCAGCCTGGACTGGTACGAGCAGTACTTC. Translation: CASSLDWYEQYF.

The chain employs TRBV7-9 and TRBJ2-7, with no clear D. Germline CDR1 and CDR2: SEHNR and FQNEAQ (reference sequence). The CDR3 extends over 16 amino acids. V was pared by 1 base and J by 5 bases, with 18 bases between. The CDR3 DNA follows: TGTGCCAGCAGCTTAGTCAGTGGCAGGTCCTTGGACGAGCAGTACTTC. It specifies CASSLVSGRSLDEQYF.

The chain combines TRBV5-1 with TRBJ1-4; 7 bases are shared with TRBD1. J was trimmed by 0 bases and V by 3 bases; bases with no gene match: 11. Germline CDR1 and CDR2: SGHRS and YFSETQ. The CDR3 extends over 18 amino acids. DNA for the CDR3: TGCGCCAGCAGCTCCTACAGGGGCAGTCTTGCAACTAATGAAAAACTGTTTTTT. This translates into CASSSYRGSLATNEKLFF.

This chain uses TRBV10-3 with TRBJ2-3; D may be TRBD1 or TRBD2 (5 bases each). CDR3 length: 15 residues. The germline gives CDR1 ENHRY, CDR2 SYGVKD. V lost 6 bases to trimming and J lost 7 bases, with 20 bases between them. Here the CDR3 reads CAIREDMNPWNTQYF. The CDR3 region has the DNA TGTGCCATCAGGGAGGACATGAACCCCTGGAATACGCAGTATTTT.

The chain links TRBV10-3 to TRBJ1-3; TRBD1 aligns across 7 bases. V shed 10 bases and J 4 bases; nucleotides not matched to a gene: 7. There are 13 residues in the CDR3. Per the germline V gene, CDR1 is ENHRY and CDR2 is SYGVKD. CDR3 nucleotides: TGTGCCACGTCAGGGGGTTCCGGAAACACCATATATTTT. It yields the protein CATSGGSGNTIYF.

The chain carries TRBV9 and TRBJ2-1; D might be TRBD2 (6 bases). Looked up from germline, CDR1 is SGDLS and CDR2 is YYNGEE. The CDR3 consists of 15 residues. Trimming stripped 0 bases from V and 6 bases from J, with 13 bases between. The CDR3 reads CASSVGLESSNEQFF. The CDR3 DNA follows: TGTGCCAGCAGCGTAGGACTAGAGAGTTCCAATGAGCAGTTCTTC. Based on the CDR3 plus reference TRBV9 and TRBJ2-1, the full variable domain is DSGVTQTPKHLITATGQRVTLRCSPRSGDLSVYWYQQSLDQGLQFLIQYYNGEERAKGNILERFSAQQFPDLHSELNLSSLELGDSALYFCASSVGLESSNEQFFGPGTRLTVL.

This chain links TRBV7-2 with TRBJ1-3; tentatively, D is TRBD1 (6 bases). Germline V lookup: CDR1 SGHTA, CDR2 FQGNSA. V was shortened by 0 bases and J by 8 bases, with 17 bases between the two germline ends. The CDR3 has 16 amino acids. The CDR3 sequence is CASSLAPGRGWDTIYF. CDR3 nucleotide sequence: TGTGCCAGCAGCTTAGCGCCGGGCAGGGGCTGGGACACCATATATTTT.

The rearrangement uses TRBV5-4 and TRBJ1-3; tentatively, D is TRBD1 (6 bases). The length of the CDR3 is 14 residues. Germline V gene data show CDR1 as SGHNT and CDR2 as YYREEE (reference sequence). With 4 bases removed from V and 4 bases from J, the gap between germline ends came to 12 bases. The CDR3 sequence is CASSRTDYGNTIYF. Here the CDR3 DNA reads TGTGCCAGCAGCAGGACAGATTACGGAAACACCATATATTTT.

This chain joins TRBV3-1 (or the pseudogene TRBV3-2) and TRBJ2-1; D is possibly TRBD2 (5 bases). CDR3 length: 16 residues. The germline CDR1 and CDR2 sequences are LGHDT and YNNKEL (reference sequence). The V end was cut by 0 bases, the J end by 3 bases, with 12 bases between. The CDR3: CASSQDGLANYNEQFF. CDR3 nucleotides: TGTGCCAGCAGCCAAGACGGCCTAGCAAACTACAATGAGCAGTTCTTC.

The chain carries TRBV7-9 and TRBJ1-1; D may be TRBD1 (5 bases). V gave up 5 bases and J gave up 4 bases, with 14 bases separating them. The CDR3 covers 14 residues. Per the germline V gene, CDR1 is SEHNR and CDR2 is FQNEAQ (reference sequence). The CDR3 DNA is TGTGCCAGCAGCGGACTCGGGACTCGCACTGAAGCTTTCTTT. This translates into CASSGLGTRTEAFF.

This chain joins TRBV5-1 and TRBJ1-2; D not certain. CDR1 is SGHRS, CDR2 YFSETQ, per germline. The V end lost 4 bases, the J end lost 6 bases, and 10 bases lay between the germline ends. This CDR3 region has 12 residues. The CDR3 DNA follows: TGCGCCAGCAGCACATCAATGGATGGCTACACCTTC. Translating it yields CASSTSMDGYTF.

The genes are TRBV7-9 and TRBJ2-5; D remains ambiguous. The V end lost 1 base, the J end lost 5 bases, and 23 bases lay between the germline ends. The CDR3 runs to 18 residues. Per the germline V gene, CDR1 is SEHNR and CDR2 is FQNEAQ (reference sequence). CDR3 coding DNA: TGTGCCAGCAGCTTAGTGTCCCGGCTCGCGGCCACTGGGGAGACCCAGTACTTC. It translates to CASSLVSRLAATGETQYF.

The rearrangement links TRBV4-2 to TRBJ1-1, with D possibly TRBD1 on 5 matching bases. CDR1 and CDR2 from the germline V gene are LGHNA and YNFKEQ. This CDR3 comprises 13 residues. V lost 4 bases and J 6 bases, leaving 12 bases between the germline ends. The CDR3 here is CASSPLGGSEAFF. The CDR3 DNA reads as TGTGCCAGCAGCCCCCTGGGGGGTTCTGAAGCTTTCTTT.

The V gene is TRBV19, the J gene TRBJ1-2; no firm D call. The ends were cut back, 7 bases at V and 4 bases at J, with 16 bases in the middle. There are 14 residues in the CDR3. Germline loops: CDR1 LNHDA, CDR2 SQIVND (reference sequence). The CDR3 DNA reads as TGTGCCAGTAAGTCGGTGGAGGCCGCCTATGGCTACACCTTC. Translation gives CASKSVEAAYGYTF. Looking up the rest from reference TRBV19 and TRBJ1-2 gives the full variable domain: DGGITQSPKYLFRKEGQNVTLSCEQNLNHDAMYWYRQDPGQGLRLIYYSQIVNDFQKGDIAEGYSVSREKKESFPLTVTSAQKNPTAFYLCASKSVEAAYGYTFGSGTRLTVV.

DNA of the CDR3: TGTGCCAGCAGCCCTGGGACATTGCCCTTCTCCTACGAGCAGTACTTC. This gives the protein CASSPGTLPFSYEQYF. V and J are TRBV5-5 and TRBJ2-7, with D perhaps matching TRBD1 (6 bases). Trimming cost V 4 bases and J 0 bases, with 17 bases left between them. This CDR3 contains 16 residues. Germline loops: CDR1 SGHKS, CDR2 YYEKEE (reference sequence).

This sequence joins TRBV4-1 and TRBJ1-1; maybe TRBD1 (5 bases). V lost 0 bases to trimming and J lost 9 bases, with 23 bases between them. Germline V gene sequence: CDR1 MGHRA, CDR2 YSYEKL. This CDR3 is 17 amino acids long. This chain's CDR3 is CASSQEFSLGGWIKAFF. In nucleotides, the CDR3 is TGCGCCAGCAGCCAAGAGTTTAGTTTGGGGGGGTGGATAAAAGCTTTCTTT.

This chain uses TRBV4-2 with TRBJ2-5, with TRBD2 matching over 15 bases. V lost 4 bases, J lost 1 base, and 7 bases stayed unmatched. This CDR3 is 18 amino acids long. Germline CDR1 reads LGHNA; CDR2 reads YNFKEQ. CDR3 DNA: TGTGCCAGCAGCCTTCGGACTAGCGGGGGGGGAGTCCAAGAGACCCAGTACTTC. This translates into CASSLRTSGGGVQETQYF.

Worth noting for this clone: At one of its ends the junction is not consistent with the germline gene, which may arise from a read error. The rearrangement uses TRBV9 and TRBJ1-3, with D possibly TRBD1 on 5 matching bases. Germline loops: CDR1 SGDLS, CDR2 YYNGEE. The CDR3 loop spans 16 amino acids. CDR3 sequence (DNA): TGCGCCCCCCGCGGGGGGGGGACTCCCTCTGGAAACACCATATATTTT. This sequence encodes CAPRGGGTPSGNTIYF.

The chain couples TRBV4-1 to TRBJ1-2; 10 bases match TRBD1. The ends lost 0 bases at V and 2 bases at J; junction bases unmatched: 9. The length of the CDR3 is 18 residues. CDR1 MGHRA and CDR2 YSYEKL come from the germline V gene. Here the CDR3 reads CASSQDGGTGEGNYGYTF. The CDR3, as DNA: TGCGCCAGCAGCCAAGATGGAGGGACAGGGGAGGGGAACTATGGCTACACCTTC.